Listed here are 13 T cell receptor beta chains from one sample, sequenced in a study of cytomegalovirus exposure and HLA in healthy donors. PCR employed 60 Vbeta and 13 Jbeta primers. This table comes from immunoSEQ multiplex PCR, and its TCRdb copy is limited to in-frame clones, with some not included. The table records fewer than 200,000 clones, about nine tenths of them present only once. Sequencing used PBMCs. Receptors were obtained from a boy aged 2-15 years in good health and CMV-seronegative.

This sequence joins TRBV11-2 and TRBJ2-7, with D tentatively TRBD1 (6 bases). V lost 5 bases, J lost 3 bases, and 14 bases lay in between. Germline values: CDR1 SGHAT, CDR2 FQNNGV. The CDR3 extends over 14 amino acids. CDR3 sequence reads: CASSPRLGGYEQYF. CDR3 sequence (DNA): TGTGCCAGCAGCCCGCGCCTAGGGGGCTACGAGCAGTACTTC.

This clone showed up just once. The J gene is TRBJ2-5, the V gene TRBV30; TRBD2 matches at 9 bases. Germline lookup yields CDR1 GTSNPN and CDR2 SVGIG (reference sequence). CDR3 size: 15 residues. J gave up 7 bases and V 0 bases, and 9 bases lay outside the gene matches. This chain's CDR3 is CAWSVLAGPEGTQYF. CDR3 DNA: TGTGCCTGGAGTGTACTAGCGGGTCCTGAGGGGACCCAGTACTTC.

This rearrangement joins TRBV5-1 to TRBJ2-5; possible D gene TRBD2, 6 bases. The CDR3 sequence is 18 residues long. The V end lost 0 bases, the J end lost 5 bases, and 23 bases lay between the germline ends. Germline V CDR1 and CDR2: SGHRS, YFSETQ. The CDR3 loop reads CASSLAVASAGDWETQYF. The CDR3 DNA reads as TGCGCCAGCAGCTTGGCCGTAGCGTCGGCCGGGGACTGGGAGACCCAGTACTTC.

The rearrangement uses TRBV19 and TRBJ2-2, with a possible D match to TRBD1 (5 bases). The CDR3 length is 15 residues. Deletions cut 7 bases from V and 5 bases from J, with 17 bases between. Germline lookup yields CDR1 LNHDA and CDR2 SQIVND (reference sequence). The DNA of the CDR3 is TGTGCCAGTACCCCGGAGCCAGGGTGGACCGGGGAGCTGTTTTTT. This codes for CASTPEPGWTGELFF. The full variable domain, in which reference TRBV19 and TRBJ2-2 provide the parts outside the CDR3, is DGGITQSPKYLFRKEGQNVTLSCEQNLNHDAMYWYRQDPGQGLRLIYYSQIVNDFQKGDIAEGYSVSREKKESFPLTVTSAQKNPTAFYLCASTPEPGWTGELFFGEGSRLTVL.

The rearrangement links TRBV9 to TRBJ1-3; D may be TRBD1 (5 bases). V was shortened by 3 bases and J by 0 bases, with 7 bases between the two germline ends. The germline V gene has CDR1 SGDLS and CDR2 YYNGEE. The CDR3 runs 14 residues. The chain's CDR3 is CASSAGFSGNTIYF. The CDR3 nucleotides are TGTGCCAGCAGCGCAGGGTTCTCTGGAAACACCATATATTTT.

This clone came up a few times. Here the CDR3 reads CASSFRDTEAFF. CDR3 coding DNA: TGTGCCAGCAGCTTCAGGGACACTGAAGCTTTCTTT. The V gene is TRBV13, the J gene TRBJ1-1; tentative D call: TRBD1 (5 bases). The CDR3 spans 12 residues. Germline values: CDR1 PRHDT, CDR2 FYEKMQ (reference sequence). Between the trimmed V and J ends, which lost 3 bases and 3 bases, there was a span of 5 bases.

The chain joins TRBV7-2 to TRBJ2-5, with TRBD2 matching over 15 bases. CDR1 and CDR2 from the germline V gene are SGHTA and FQGNSA. Trimming cost V 0 bases and J 4 bases; bases outside gene matches: 9. The CDR3 has 19 amino acids. The CDR3 here is CASSLALAGLAGGLETQYF. The CDR3 DNA reads as TGTGCCAGCAGCTTAGCGCTTGCGGGACTAGCGGGAGGCTTAGAGACCCAGTACTTC.

The rearrangement links TRBV21-1 to TRBJ2-7; TRBD1 reflects the table's D call only, with no check against the DNA. TRBV21-1 is noted as a pseudogene. The CDR3 is made up of 16 amino acids. This CDR3 reads CASSTHRDRVSYEQYF. DNA for the CDR3: TGTGCCAGCAGCACGCACCGGGACAGGGTCTCGTACGAGCAGTACTTC.

The V and J genes are TRBV11-2 and TRBJ2-2; 10 positions agree with TRBD2. V trimming: 2 bases; J trimming: 4 bases; junction bases outside the gene matches: 7. This CDR3 is 17 amino acids long. Germline-derived CDR1 and CDR2 are SGHAT and FQNNGV. CDR3 DNA: TGTGCCAGCAGCTTACTAGCGGGAGAAACTAGCACCGGGGAGCTGTTTTTT. As protein: CASSLLAGETSTGELFF.

The gene calls are TRBV27 and TRBJ1-2; D not resolved. The ends were cut back, 1 base at V and 3 bases at J, with 9 bases in the middle. Germline-derived CDR1 and CDR2 are MNHEY and SMNVEV (reference sequence). CDR3 size: 14 residues. The DNA of the CDR3 is TGTGCCAGCAGTTTATACCTGGGCCACTATGGCTACACCTTC. Translation gives CASSLYLGHYGYTF.

This clone was observed a handful of times. The V and J genes are TRBV27 and TRBJ1-1; a weak D match, TRBD1 (5 bases). The CDR3 is made up of 13 amino acids. Trimming removed 3 bases from V and 5 bases from J, with 10 bases in between. Per the germline V gene, CDR1 is MNHEY and CDR2 is SMNVEV (reference sequence). CDR3 residues: CASSFFQGTEAFF. For the CDR3, the DNA is TGTGCCAGCAGTTTTTTTCAGGGAACTGAAGCTTTCTTT.

The chain links TRBV27 to TRBJ2-7; D perhaps matches TRBD1 (6 bases). The V gene lost 2 bases and the J gene lost 4 bases, with 15 bases spanning the gap. The length of the CDR3 is 15 residues. Germline-derived CDR1 and CDR2 are MNHEY and SMNVEV (reference sequence). CDR3 in DNA: TGTGCCAGCAGTTTAACACAGGGAAGTTGGTACGAGCAGTACTTC. This codes for CASSLTQGSWYEQYF.

The chain employs TRBV6-5 and TRBJ1-2; TRBD1 is a possible D gene (5 bases). The CDR3 sequence is 15 residues long. Per the germline V gene, CDR1 is MNHEY and CDR2 is SVGAGI. Trimming pared 0 bases from V and 5 bases from J, leaving 13 bases between. CDR3 loop: CASSYSSRAKYGYTF. The CDR3 region has the DNA TGTGCCAGCAGTTACTCCAGCAGGGCAAAGTATGGCTACACCTTC.